This TCR beta chain emerged from a study of blood T cell repertoires in COVID-19. Overall study context: Samples came from the United States, Italy and Spain, spanning acute and convalescent COVID-19. PBMCs, B-cell-depleted T cells, or T cells were the source of the cDNA or gDNA that made up the material.

Authors' analysis steps: Reference gene primer amplification in the assay estimated nucleated cell counts. The data were produced by immunoSEQ multiplex PCR, yet TCRdb's version contains in-frame clones alone and is incomplete. From that table come the V and J calls and clone size; the DNA was used to work out D and trimming. Of approximately 150,000 clones listed, around nine tenths are singletons. V dropped 4 bases and J dropped 4 bases, with 11 bases sitting between them. Germline CDR1 is MNHEY and CDR2 is SVGEGT. CDR3 length: 14 residues. J is TRBJ2-1 and V is TRBV6-2 or TRBV6-3; TRBD2 might be the D (5 bases). The specimen sequenced was peripheral blood. This TCR came from a human donor in a cohort sampled during active COVID-19. In DNA form, the CDR3 reads TGTGCCAGCAGTTCAGCTCGGGGATACAATGAGCAGTTCTTC. Translation gives CASSSARGYNEQFF.